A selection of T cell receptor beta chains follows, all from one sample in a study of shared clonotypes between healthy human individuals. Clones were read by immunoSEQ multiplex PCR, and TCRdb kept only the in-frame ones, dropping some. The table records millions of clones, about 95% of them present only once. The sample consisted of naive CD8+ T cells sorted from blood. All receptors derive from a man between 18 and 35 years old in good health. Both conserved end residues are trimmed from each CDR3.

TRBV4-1,ASSQTSQTDYGYT
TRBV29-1,SVDRGGQF
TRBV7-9,ASSARGAGVENEQF
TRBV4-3,ASSRGAGASYEQY
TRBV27,ASSYGQSYEQY
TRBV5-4,ASSSLTGTPEAF
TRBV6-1,ASSERRGGTDTQY
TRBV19,ASSKGATEAF
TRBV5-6,ASSFWADPNGEQF
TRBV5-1,ASSLGAPYGYT
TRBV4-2,ASSLAPSGTQYNEQF
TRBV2,ASSGTSYEQY
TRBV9,ASSVEDSSTDTQY
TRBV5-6,ASSPGEWNTEAF
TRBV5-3,ARSSEPSEQY
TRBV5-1,ASSVVTGNTEAF
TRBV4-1,ASSQGLTAQETQY
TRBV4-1,ASDQVPGSYNEQF
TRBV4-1,ASSHGQGAVFAEAF
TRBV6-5,ASSSPRQGPNYGYT
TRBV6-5,ASSPFGTDNSPLH
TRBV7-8,ASSSQGNQPQH
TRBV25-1,ASSEYGTEAF
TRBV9,ASSVLAGDINEQF
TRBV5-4,ASSSAGGSYNEQF
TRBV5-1,ASSSSWNRARVSNEQF
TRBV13,ASSYPGVFYEQY
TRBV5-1,ASSLVHREYNEQF
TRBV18,ASSERESSYNSPLH
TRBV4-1,ASSQKAGTTEAF
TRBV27,ASSRLGITDTQY
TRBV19,ASSLGGAAEQY
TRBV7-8,ASSKNTQY
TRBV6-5,ASSYWATSEPYEQY
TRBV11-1,ASSPGQGAFDIQY
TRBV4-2,ASSQDPRGTYNSPLH
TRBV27,ASSIGTGLPEQY
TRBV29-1,SVEVWTGASSYT
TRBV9,ASSVDGWGVGPTQETQY
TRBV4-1,ASSPLGGLNTEAF
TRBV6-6,ASSQGHNQPQH
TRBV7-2,ASSLVEQGNYGYT
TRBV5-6,ASSLLRTSTDTQY
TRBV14,ASSQLRGLQETQY
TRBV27,ASSPIGTAKDYEQY
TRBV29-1,SVGMAGWGYT
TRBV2,ASSEGQVSSYEQY
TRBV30,AWSGLAGEQF
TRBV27,ASSLYGSGSPTDTQY
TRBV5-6,ASSLNNVLT
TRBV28,ASSLYPLGMYDWQY
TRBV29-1,SVEAQRNEQF
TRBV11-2,ASSSYSEYGEETQY
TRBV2,ASRTENTEAF
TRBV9,ASSEITGNTEAF
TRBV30,AWSVLAGGPGTGELF